The entry below describes one T cell receptor (beta chain). The data stem from a study of T-cell reconstitution after alpha-beta-depleted transplantation in children. This CDR3 has 15 residues. Germline V gene data show CDR1 as MNHEY and CDR2 as SMNVEV (reference sequence). V was pared by 5 bases and J by 1 base, with 11 bases between. The authors prepared the TCRbeta library with unique molecular identifiers. Using its own MiXCR run on the PCR reads, TCRdb lists one record per CDR3 protein. The data show 500,000 to 600,000 distinct CDR3 sequences, with about 18% seen just once and approximately 3% held by the top ten.

The sample was PBMCs from the stem cell graft donor, taken from the stem cell graft. The TCR was taken from a human donor who donated a stem cell graft to a child with acute lymphoblastic leukemia. J is TRBJ2-2 and V is TRBV27; D is unresolved. This CDR3 reads CASSPLQENTGELFF. The CDR3 nucleotides read TGTGCCAGCAGTCCCCTGCAAGAGAACACCGGGGAGCTGTTTTTT.